Below, 28 T cell receptor beta chains from the same sample are listed, as sequenced in a study of shared clonotypes between healthy human individuals. The protocol was immunoSEQ multiplex PCR, while the TCRdb copy is restricted to in-frame clones and leaves out a portion. This sample has some 2.3 million clones, with 93% found just once. Material for sequencing was naive CD4+ T cells from PBMCs. Specified subset: CD45RA+ positively selected. These receptors came from a man aged 18-30 years in good health. Some clones in this sample may be carry-over from other donors' samples.

This chain uses TRBV5-6 with TRBJ2-3; 7 positions agree with TRBD2. CDR1 is SGHDT and CDR2 is YYEEEE in the germline V gene. CDR3 size: 16 residues. The ends lost 1 base at V and 6 bases at J; junction bases unmatched: 11. The CDR3, as DNA: TGTGCCAGCAGCTTGTTGGGTAGGAGGGGAGGGGATACGCAGTATTTT. Translated: CASSLLGRRGGDTQYF.

The chain recombines TRBV30 with TRBJ2-5, with D hard to call. From germline, CDR1 is GTSNPN and CDR2 SVGIG (reference sequence). This CDR3 is 13 amino acids long. V was clipped by 2 bases and J by 2 bases, with 9 bases between them. This chain's CDR3 is CAWSPQPQETQYF. The CDR3 DNA reads as TGTGCCTGGAGTCCTCAACCTCAAGAGACCCAGTACTTC.

V and J are TRBV28 and TRBJ1-5, with 8 positions matching TRBD1. CDR1 is MDHEN and CDR2 is SYDVKM in the germline V gene. The CDR3 covers 18 residues. J gave up 0 bases and V 6 bases, and 13 bases lay outside the gene matches. CDR3 sequence reads: CASRPPRGRGYSNQPQHF. DNA for the CDR3: TGTGCCAGCAGACCTCCCAGGGGGCGCGGGTATAGCAATCAGCCCCAGCATTTT. The full variable domain, rest sourced from reference TRBV28 and TRBJ1-5, is DVKVTQSSRYLVKRTGEKVFLECVQDMDHENMFWYRQDPGLGLRLIYFSYDVKMKEKGDIPEGYSVSREKKERFSLILESASTNQTSMYLCASRPPRGRGYSNQPQHFGDGTRLSIL.

This clone is a singleton in its sample. The V gene is TRBV7-8, the J gene TRBJ1-4; 7 bases line up with TRBD1. CDR3 length: 14 residues. Unmatched junction bases numbered 4, after V lost 3 bases and J lost 6 bases. The germline gives CDR1 SGHVS, CDR2 FQNEAQ. The CDR3 coding sequence is TGTGCCAGCAGCTTGACAGGGCACGATGAAAAACTGTTTTTT. Translated, it gives CASSLTGHDEKLFF.

The CDR3 spells CASSFLARVSTEAFF. In DNA form, the CDR3 reads TGTGCCAGCAGCTTTCTTGCCAGGGTGAGCACTGAAGCTTTCTTT. This chain links TRBV11-2 with TRBJ1-1; D perhaps matches TRBD1 (5 bases). Trimming removed 3 bases at V and 4 bases at J, with 15 bases between. The CDR3 runs 15 residues. Germline-derived CDR1 and CDR2 are SGHAT and FQNNGV. The variable domain in full, with the rest retrieved from reference TRBV11-2 and TRBJ1-1, is EAGVAQSPRYKIIEKRQSVAFWCNPISGHATLYWYQQILGQGPKLLIQFQNNGVVDDSQLPKDRFSAERLKGVDSTLKIQPAKLEDSAVYLCASSFLARVSTEAFFGQGTRLTVV.

The chain has TRBV28 and TRBJ1-5; possible D gene TRBD1, 5 bases. The CDR3 runs to 16 residues. Trimming took off 2 bases at V and 0 bases at J, with 11 bases between the two ends. The germline gives CDR1 MDHEN, CDR2 SYDVKM. DNA of the CDR3: TGTGCCAGCAGTTTAGACAGAGCCGATAGCAATCAGCCCCAGCATTTT. It encodes CASSLDRADSNQPQHF.

The rearrangement joins TRBV2 to TRBJ1-2; tentative D call: TRBD1 (6 bases). This CDR3 comprises 14 residues. Per germline, CDR1 SNHLY and CDR2 FYNNEI. Between the trimmed V and J ends, which lost 4 bases and 4 bases, there was a span of 13 bases. The CDR3 DNA follows: TGTGCCAGCAGTGCGGAGACAGGATCCTATGGCTACACCTTC. Translated: CASSAETGSYGYTF. Together with reference TRBV2 and TRBJ1-2, the CDR3 gives the full variable domain: EPEVTQTPSHQVTQMGQEVILRCVPISNHLYFYWYRQILGQKVEFLVSFYNNEISEKSEIFDDQFSVERPDGSNFTLKIRSTKLEDSAMYFCASSAETGSYGYTFGSGTRLTVV.

This sequence joins TRBV27 and TRBJ2-3; D may be TRBD2 (5 bases). This CDR3 contains 17 residues. With 6 bases removed from V and 4 bases from J, the gap between germline ends came to 23 bases. Germline V gene lookup returns CDR1 MNHEY and CDR2 SMNVEV (reference sequence). The CDR3 region has the DNA TGTGCCAGCAGCTCAATTACGGGTGACATCGGGGCAGATACGCAGTATTTT. Translating gives CASSSITGDIGADTQYF.

The V and J genes are TRBV29-1 and TRBJ1-1; D ambiguous. The CDR3 runs to 13 residues. Germline CDR1 is SQVTM and CDR2 is ANQGSEA. V lost 5 bases to trimming and J lost 0 bases, with 10 bases between them. CDR3 coding DNA: TGCAGCGTTAACGGGCGGGTGAACACTGAAGCTTTCTTT. It translates to CSVNGRVNTEAFF.

The chain couples TRBV6-5 to TRBJ2-7, with a tentative D call TRBD1 (6 bases). V lost 2 bases and J lost 7, with 15 bases in between. CDR1 and CDR2 (germline): MNHEY, SVGAGI. The CDR3 loop spans 14 amino acids. CDR3 coding DNA: TGTGCCAGCAGTTACGGACAGCATGGAGGTGAGCAGTACTTC. It is translated as CASSYGQHGGEQYF.

This clone occurred a few times. Other nucleotide sequences in the sample specify the same CDR3. The V and J genes are TRBV30 and TRBJ1-5; D is ambiguous. Trimming stripped 3 bases from V and 0 bases from J, with 6 bases between. The CDR3 sequence is 13 residues long. Germline V gene sequence: CDR1 GTSNPN, CDR2 SVGIG (reference sequence). CDR3 nucleotide sequence: TGTGCCTGGAGCGGGGATAGCAATCAGCCCCAGCATTTT. It encodes CAWSGDSNQPQHF. Together with reference TRBV30 and TRBJ1-5, the CDR3 gives the full variable domain: SQTIHQWPATLVQPVGSPLSLECTVEGTSNPNLYWYRQAAGRGLQLLFYSVGIGQISSEVPQNLSASRPQDRQFILSSKKLLLSDSGFYLCAWSGDSNQPQHFGDGTRLSIL.

The rearrangement links TRBV5-1 to TRBJ1-5; possible D gene TRBD1, 5 bases. V was cut by 5 bases and J by 4 bases, with 13 bases left in between. This CDR3 contains 14 residues. Germline CDR1 and CDR2: SGHRS and YFSETQ. CDR3 sequence reads: CASSLQGENQPQHF. The CDR3 DNA reads TGCGCCAGCAGTCTCCAAGGGGAGAATCAGCCCCAGCATTTT.

The V and J genes are TRBV28 and TRBJ1-2; perhaps TRBD1 as D (6 bases). The germline gives CDR1 MDHEN, CDR2 SYDVKM. With 7 bases removed from V and 7 bases from J, the gap between germline ends came to 22 bases. The CDR3 extends over 15 amino acids. Here the CDR3 DNA reads TGTGCCAGCAAGAACTACAGGGCCCTAATGGGTGGCTACACCTTC. Translation: CASKNYRALMGGYTF.

The chain links TRBV25-1 to TRBJ2-5, with D unresolved. The length of the CDR3 is 17 residues. Looked up from germline, CDR1 is MGHDK and CDR2 is SYGVNS. V lost 5 bases and J 0 bases, leaving 19 bases between the germline ends. The CDR3 DNA reads as TGTGCCAGCAGTCGCTGGGATCTGAACCAGTACCAAGAGACCCAGTACTTC. Translation: CASSRWDLNQYQETQYF.

The V and J genes are TRBV7-7 and TRBJ2-5; D unresolved. The V gene lost 1 base and the J gene lost 5 bases, with 14 bases spanning the gap. This CDR3 has 15 amino acids. The germline V gene has CDR1 SSHAT and CDR2 FNYEAQ (reference sequence). The CDR3 loop is CASSLEGGLGETQYF. CDR3 sequence (DNA): TGTGCCAGCAGCTTAGAAGGCGGATTGGGGGAGACCCAGTACTTC.

This clone has a single count. The chain combines TRBV2 with TRBJ2-1, with D perhaps TRBD2 (5 bases). CDR3 length: 15 amino acids. Looked up from germline, CDR1 is SNHLY and CDR2 is FYNNEI. The ends were cut back, 7 bases at V and 1 base at J, with 14 bases in the middle. The CDR3, as DNA: TGTGCCAGCATCAAAGCGGAAGAATCCTACAATGAGCAGTTCTTC. Its translation is CASIKAEESYNEQFF.

The chain is built from TRBV7-9 and TRBJ2-7; TRBD2 agrees at 9 bases. The germline V gene encodes CDR1 SEHNR and CDR2 FQNEAQ (reference sequence). There are 15 residues in the CDR3. The junction had 7 bases not matched to a gene; V was cut back by 1 base and J by 6 bases. CDR3 in DNA: TGTGCCAGCAGCTTAGGTTCAGCGGGAGGTACCGAGCAGTACTTC. Translating gives CASSLGSAGGTEQYF. The full variable domain, its missing parts supplied by reference TRBV7-9 and TRBJ2-7, is DTGVSQNPRHKITKRGQNVTFRCDPISEHNRLYWYRQTLGQGPEFLTYFQNEAQLEKSRLLSDRFSAERPKGSFSTLEIQRTEQGDSAMYLCASSLGSAGGTEQYFGPGTRLTVT.

Concerning this clone: Other DNA sequences in this sample translate to the same CDR3. V usage is TRBV2 and J usage is TRBJ1-2, with D hard to call. Trimming shortened V by 0 bases and J by 8 bases, and 10 bases separated the two germline ends. Germline CDR1 and CDR2: SNHLY and FYNNEI. This CDR3 is 13 amino acids long. The CDR3 reads CASSEAGLRGYTF. The CDR3, as DNA: TGTGCCAGCAGTGAAGCAGGGTTACGAGGCTACACCTTC.

This clone was recorded a few times. The rearrangement joins TRBV4-2 to TRBJ1-1, with 7 bases lining up with TRBD1. Losses at the gene ends were 6 bases for V and 4 bases for J; bases not matched to a gene: 8. The CDR3 extends over 14 amino acids. The V gene's germline CDR1 is LGHNA and CDR2 YNFKEQ. CDR3 nucleotide sequence: TGTGCCAGCAGTCAGGGGGGGTCGGGCACTGAAGCTTTCTTT. Translated: CASSQGGSGTEAFF.

This chain joins TRBV5-5 and TRBJ1-4, with a possible D match to TRBD1 (5 bases). The CDR3 is 14 amino acids. Germline V lookup: CDR1 SGHKS, CDR2 YYEKEE (reference sequence). V was clipped by 1 base and J by 7 bases, with 11 bases between them. The CDR3 loop reads CASSLMQGAEKLFF. The CDR3 nucleotides are TGTGCCAGCAGCTTGATGCAGGGCGCTGAAAAACTGTTTTTT.

The CDR3 here is CASSVQISSTDTQYF. CDR3 DNA sequence: TGTGCCAGCAGTGTCCAGATTTCTAGCACAGATACGCAGTATTTT. The rearrangement links TRBV6-1 to TRBJ2-3, with D hard to call. The CDR3 spans 15 residues. Per germline, CDR1 MNHNS and CDR2 SASEGT. The V gene lost 4 bases and the J gene lost 0 bases, with 11 bases spanning the gap.

The chain combines TRBV7-9 with TRBJ2-7; TRBD1 matches at 7 bases. The CDR3 has 17 residues. V dropped 4 bases and J dropped 2; count of bases not matched to a gene: 14. Germline V gives CDR1 SEHNR, CDR2 FQNEAQ (reference sequence). DNA for the CDR3: TGTGCCAGCAGCTCGTCCCGGGACAGTCAGGGGGCCTACGAGCAGTACTTC. It codes for CASSSSRDSQGAYEQYF.

J is TRBJ2-1 and V is TRBV13; no clear D gene. This CDR3 is built from 13 residues. With 3 bases removed from V and 3 bases from J, the gap between germline ends came to 6 bases. CDR1 is PRHDT and CDR2 is FYEKMQ in the germline V gene (reference sequence). CDR3 region: CASSLNYYNEQFF. CDR3 nucleotides: TGTGCCAGCAGCTTGAATTACTACAATGAGCAGTTCTTC.

A word on this clone: Other DNA sequences within the sample encode an identical CDR3. The chain carries TRBV7-8 and TRBJ1-5, with D possibly TRBD1 on 5 matching bases. CDR1 is SGHVS and CDR2 is FQNEAQ in the germline V gene. This CDR3 has 12 residues. Trimming removed 5 bases at V and 7 bases at J, with 9 bases between. For the CDR3, the DNA is TGTGCCAGCAGCCCATGGGGGCAGCCCCAGCATTTT. Translating gives CASSPWGQPQHF.

The V call is TRBV18, the J call TRBJ1-5, with D maybe TRBD1 (6 bases). From germline, CDR1 is KGHSH and CDR2 LQKENI. Trimming shortened V by 3 bases and J by 1 base, and 10 bases separated the two germline ends. The CDR3 runs 15 residues. CDR3 in amino acids: CASSPVRGSNQPQHF. The CDR3 bases are TGTGCCAGCTCACCGGTCAGGGGAAGCAATCAGCCCCAGCATTTT.

The rearrangement joins TRBV28 to TRBJ1-1; D perhaps matches TRBD1 (6 bases). The CDR3 is 14 residues long. V lost 8 bases to trimming and J lost 4 bases, with 17 bases between them. Germline-derived CDR1 and CDR2 are MDHEN and SYDVKM. CDR3 sequence: CASLSGGPRTEAFF. CDR3 coding DNA: TGTGCCAGCCTCTCTGGGGGGCCGCGCACTGAAGCTTTCTTT.

The chain links TRBV7-3 to TRBJ2-1, with 7 positions matching TRBD2. The CDR3 is made up of 14 amino acids. Germline CDR1 and CDR2: SGHTA and FQGTGA. J gave up 2 bases and V 8 bases, and 6 bases lay outside the gene matches. CDR3 region: CASGPSGPYNEQFF. CDR3 sequence (DNA): TGTGCCAGCGGTCCTAGCGGCCCCTACAATGAGCAGTTCTTC. Full variable domain (outside the CDR3, taken from reference TRBV7-3 and TRBJ2-1): GAGVSQTPSNKVTEKGKYVELRCDPISGHTALYWYRQSLGQGPEFLIYFQGTGAADDSGLPNDRFFAVRPEGSVSTLKIQRTERGDSAVYLCASGPSGPYNEQFFGPGTRLTVL.

V usage is TRBV10-3 and J usage is TRBJ2-5; TRBD2 agrees at 8 bases. The V segment lost 6 bases and the J segment 4 bases; nucleotides outside the gene matches: 7. The length of the CDR3 is 14 residues. CDR1 ENHRY and CDR2 SYGVKD come from the germline V gene. CDR3 nucleotide sequence: TGTGCCATCAGCCCCGGGAGGGCTGGAGAGACCCAGTACTTC. Protein product: CAISPGRAGETQYF.